A selection of T cell receptor beta chains follows, all from one sample in a study of metastatic and nonmetastatic thyroid tumors. TCRdb used MiXCR to call clones anew from the PCR reads. The sample gives about 20,000 clones, roughly 20% of which show up once; around 7.8% is in the top ten. The sequenced sample was adjacent normal tissue. The receptor source for this set is a female donor with papillary thyroid cancer or a benign thyroid nodule (not recorded which). Some clones in this sample may be carry-over from other donors' samples. The CDR3 runs from the conserved cysteine through the conserved F or W. Each record gives: V gene, D gene, clone size, J gene, CDR3 protein, CDR3 DNA. A D gene is named only where the DNA matches it firmly. Size values are once, few and many counts, or a class for expanded clones, and some rows have none.

v_gene: TRBV4-3
d_gene: TRBD1
abundance: many
j_gene: TRBJ2-3
CDR3aa: CASSRTGGAGVADTQYF
CDR3nt: TGCGCCAGCAGCCGGACAGGGGGCGCGGGTGTGGCAGATACGCAGTATTTT

v_gene: TRBV6-2/TRBV6-3
d_gene: TRBD2
abundance: few
j_gene: TRBJ2-7
CDR3aa: CASSLKASGPYEQYF
CDR3nt: TGTGCCAGCAGTTTAAAGGCTAGCGGGCCCTACGAGCAGTACTTC

v_gene: TRBV5-1
d_gene: TRBD2
abundance: many
j_gene: TRBJ2-4
CDR3aa: CASSSGLAGDAKNIQYF
CDR3nt: TGCGCCAGCAGCTCCGGACTAGCGGGAGACGCCAAAAACATTCAGTACTTC

v_gene: TRBV6-1
d_gene: .
abundance: .
j_gene: TRBJ2-1
CDR3aa: CASSAGLHNEQFF
CDR3nt: TGTGCCAGCAGTGCGGGACTTCACAATGAGCAGTTCTTC

v_gene: TRBV24-1
d_gene: TRBD1
abundance: medium-sized
j_gene: TRBJ2-7
CDR3aa: CATSDPAVDRGLYF
CDR3nt: TGTGCCACCAGTGATCCGGCCGTCGACAGGGGCCTATACTTC

v_gene: TRBV9
d_gene: .
abundance: .
j_gene: TRBJ1-2
CDR3aa: CASSPSHNYGYTF
CDR3nt: TGTGCCAGCAGCCCCAGTCATAACTATGGCTACACCTTC

v_gene: TRBV28
d_gene: .
abundance: few
j_gene: TRBJ2-1
CDR3aa: CASSNFNEQFF
CDR3nt: TGTGCCAGCAGTAACTTTAATGAGCAGTTCTTC

v_gene: TRBV30
d_gene: TRBD1
abundance: .
j_gene: TRBJ2-3
CDR3aa: CAWDRGPDTQYF
CDR3nt: TGTGCCTGGGACAGGGGGCCAGATACGCAGTATTTT

v_gene: TRBV27
d_gene: TRBD2
abundance: few
j_gene: TRBJ2-7
CDR3aa: CASSLRREGGFEQYF
CDR3nt: TGTGCCAGCAGTTTACGCAGGGAGGGTGGGTTCGAGCAGTACTTC

v_gene: TRBV2
d_gene: .
abundance: .
j_gene: TRBJ2-2
CDR3aa: CARSLQTGLNTGELFF
CDR3nt: TGTGCCAGATCTCTCCAAACAGGACTGAACACCGGGGAGCTGTTTTTT

v_gene: TRBV6-1
d_gene: .
abundance: .
j_gene: TRBJ1-1
CDR3aa: CASRPGSKNTEAFF
CDR3nt: TGTGCCAGCAGACCGGGCTCAAAGAACACTGAAGCTTTCTTT

v_gene: TRBV5-1
d_gene: TRBD1
abundance: many
j_gene: TRBJ1-1
CDR3aa: CASSLGDSYRSAAEAFF
CDR3nt: TGCGCCAGCAGCTTGGGGGACAGCTACCGTTCTGCCGCTGAAGCTTTCTTT

v_gene: TRBV7-9
d_gene: .
abundance: .
j_gene: TRBJ2-1
CDR3aa: CASSFPGNNEQFF
CDR3nt: TGTGCCAGCAGCTTTCCGGGTAACAATGAGCAGTTCTTC

v_gene: TRBV27
d_gene: TRBD1
abundance: few
j_gene: TRBJ1-2
CDR3aa: CASSSSQGAGGYTF
CDR3nt: TGTGCCAGCAGTTCGTCTCAGGGGGCTGGTGGCTACACCTTC

v_gene: TRBV11-2
d_gene: .
abundance: many
j_gene: TRBJ2-1
CDR3aa: CASSHRVGTYNEQFF
CDR3nt: TGTGCCAGCAGTCACAGAGTCGGTACCTACAATGAGCAGTTCTTC

v_gene: TRBV4-3
d_gene: TRBD2
abundance: many
j_gene: TRBJ2-2
CDR3aa: CASSQGTGRSGELFF
CDR3nt: TGCGCCAGCAGCCAAGGGACCGGGAGGTCCGGGGAGCTGTTTTTT

v_gene: TRBV20-1
d_gene: TRBD1
abundance: once
j_gene: TRBJ2-2
CDR3aa: CSANHRGNTGELFF
CDR3nt: TGCAGTGCTAACCACAGGGGGAACACCGGGGAGCTGTTTTTT

v_gene: TRBV7-2
d_gene: .
abundance: medium-sized
j_gene: TRBJ1-2
CDR3aa: CASSLGFTGGYTF
CDR3nt: TGTGCCAGCAGCTTAGGGTTTACCGGAGGCTACACCTTC

v_gene: TRBV5-6
d_gene: .
abundance: .
j_gene: TRBJ1-3
CDR3aa: CASSFIRGHGNTIYF
CDR3nt: TGTGCCAGCAGCTTTATCAGGGGACATGGAAACACCATATATTTT

v_gene: TRBV28
d_gene: TRBD1
abundance: medium-sized
j_gene: TRBJ2-7
CDR3aa: CASSLTQGARYEQYF
CDR3nt: TGTGCCAGCAGTTTAACACAGGGGGCGCGATACGAGCAGTACTTC

v_gene: TRBV19
d_gene: .
abundance: .
j_gene: TRBJ1-1
CDR3aa: CASSIGQVGTEAFF
CDR3nt: TGTGCCAGTAGTATTGGGCAGGTGGGGACTGAAGCTTTCTTT

v_gene: TRBV10-3
d_gene: .
abundance: few
j_gene: TRBJ2-5
CDR3aa: CAISDGYQETQYF
CDR3nt: TGTGCCATCAGTGACGGGTACCAAGAGACCCAGTACTTC

v_gene: TRBV2
d_gene: .
abundance: few
j_gene: TRBJ2-3
CDR3aa: CASSEALSTDTQYF
CDR3nt: TGTGCCAGCAGTGAAGCCCTAAGCACAGATACGCAGTATTTT

v_gene: TRBV6-1
d_gene: TRBD2
abundance: medium-sized
j_gene: TRBJ2-7
CDR3aa: CASSGGRYEQYF
CDR3nt: TGTGCCAGCTCGGGGGGGCGATACGAGCAGTACTTC

v_gene: TRBV7-2
d_gene: TRBD1
abundance: few
j_gene: TRBJ1-1
CDR3aa: CASNLGGATGAFF
CDR3nt: TGTGCCAGCAACTTAGGGGGCGCAACTGGGGCTTTCTTT

v_gene: TRBV2
d_gene: .
abundance: few
j_gene: TRBJ2-1
CDR3aa: CASRQRAVAYNEQFF
CDR3nt: TGTGCCAGCAGACAGAGGGCAGTGGCCTACAATGAGCAGTTCTTC